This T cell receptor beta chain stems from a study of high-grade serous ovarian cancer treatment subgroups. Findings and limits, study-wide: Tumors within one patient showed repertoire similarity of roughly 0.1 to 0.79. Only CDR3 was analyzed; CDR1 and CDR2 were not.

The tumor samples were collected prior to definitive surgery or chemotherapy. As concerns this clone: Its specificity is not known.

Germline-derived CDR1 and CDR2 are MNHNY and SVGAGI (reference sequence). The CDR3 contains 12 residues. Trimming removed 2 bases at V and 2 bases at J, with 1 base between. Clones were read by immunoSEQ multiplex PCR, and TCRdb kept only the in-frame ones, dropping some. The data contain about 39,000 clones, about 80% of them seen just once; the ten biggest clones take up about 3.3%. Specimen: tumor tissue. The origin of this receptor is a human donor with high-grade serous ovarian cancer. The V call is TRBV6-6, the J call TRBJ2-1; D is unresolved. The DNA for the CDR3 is TGTGCCAGCAGTTACCCCTACAATGAGCAGTTCTTC. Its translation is CASSYPYNEQFF.